Listed below are T cell receptor beta chains from one sample, sequenced in a study of blood T cell repertoires in COVID-19. Clones were read by immunoSEQ multiplex PCR, and TCRdb kept only the in-frame ones, dropping some. The table includes 130,000 to 150,000 clones, roughly 89% detected once. Sequencing input: peripheral blood. All receptors come from a woman in her forties or fifties with active or convalescent COVID-19. CDR3s include the opening cysteine and the closing phenylalanine or tryptophan. A D gene is named only where the DNA matches it firmly. Rows give clone size only sometimes, using once, few, many, or a class for an expanded clone.

j_call	v_call	clone_size	d_call	cdr3_nt	cdr3_aa
TRBJ2-2	TRBV30	few	TRBD2	TGTGCCTGGAGGACAGGACTAGCGGGGAACACCGGGGAGCTGTTTTTT	CAWRTGLAGNTGELFF
TRBJ2-1	TRBV7-2	.	.	TGTGCCAGCAGCCCAGAGCGTAATGAGCAGTTCTTC	CASSPERNEQFF
TRBJ1-2	TRBV12-3/TRBV12-4	.	.	TGTGCCAGCAGTTTTAGACAGGCTGAGGGCTACACCTTC	CASSFRQAEGYTF
TRBJ2-2	TRBV4-1	few	.	TGCGCCAGCAGCCAAGATAGGTTCGGGGAGAACACCGGGGAGCTGTTTTTT	CASSQDRFGENTGELFF
TRBJ1-5	TRBV20-1	.	.	TGCAGTGCTAGTGGACAGCGGGGTCCCGTGTCAAGCAATCAGCCCCAGCATTTT	CSASGQRGPVSSNQPQHF
TRBJ2-7	TRBV5-4	.	.	TGTGCCAGCAGCTTGGGGTTTTTGGGGGCGACCGAGCAGTACTTC	CASSLGFLGATEQYF
TRBJ2-7	TRBV7-2	.	.	TGTGCCAGCAGCCGGGACAAAAGCTACGAGCAGTACTTC	CASSRDKSYEQYF
TRBJ2-6	TRBV12-3/TRBV12-4	.	TRBD1	TGTGCCAGCATCGAAACGGGACAGAACGTCCTGACTTTC	CASIETGQNVLTF
TRBJ2-7	TRBV3-1/TRBV3-2	once	TRBD1	TGTGCCAGCAGCCCAATACCGGGACAGGATATCTCCTACGAGCAGTACTTC	CASSPIPGQDISYEQYF
TRBJ1-2	TRBV5-8	once	TRBD1	TGTGCCAGCAGCTTGGGACAGGGGAACTATGGCTACACCTTC	CASSLGQGNYGYTF
TRBJ1-2	TRBV19	.	.	TGTGCCAGCAAAACGGGGGTTGTCGATGGCTACACCTTC	CASKTGVVDGYTF
TRBJ2-7	TRBV11-2	.	TRBD2	TGTGCCAGCAGCGGATGGACTAGCGGGGCAGATACTTACGAGCAGTACTTC	CASSGWTSGADTYEQYF
TRBJ2-1	TRBV7-2	.	TRBD2	TGTGCCAGCAGCTTAATAGCGGGACCGAGCAATGAGCAGTTCTTC	CASSLIAGPSNEQFF
TRBJ1-1	TRBV27	.	TRBD1	TGTGCCAGCAGTTTTTATTTCGGGACAGCTGAAGCTTTCTTT	CASSFYFGTAEAFF
TRBJ1-2	TRBV4-3	.	.	TGCGCCAGCAGCCAGATAGGGGGGGCTGGCTATGGCTACACCTTC	CASSQIGGAGYGYTF
TRBJ2-3	TRBV7-2	.	.	TGTGCCAGCACCCACAGGATTGGGGATACGCAGTATTTT	CASTHRIGDTQYF
TRBJ2-3	TRBV5-1	.	TRBD1	TGCGCCAGCAGCTCCATGACAGGGGCTAGCACAGATACGCAGTATTTT	CASSSMTGASTDTQYF
TRBJ1-2	TRBV4-3	.	TRBD1	TGCGCCAGCAGCCAAGCGACTGACAGGGACGGCTACACCTTC	CASSQATDRDGYTF
TRBJ1-1	TRBV9	.	.	TGTGCCAGCAGCGTATCTTGGGGGGGCACTGAAGCTTTCTTT	CASSVSWGGTEAFF
TRBJ1-1	TRBV12-3/TRBV12-4	.	.	TGTGCCAGCAGCCGACAGGTTCAGGCTGAAGCTTTCTTT	CASSRQVQAEAFF
TRBJ1-3	TRBV5-4	.	.	TGTGCCAGCAGCTTGGCAGGGTCTGGAAACACCATATATTTT	CASSLAGSGNTIYF
TRBJ2-1	TRBV3-1/TRBV3-2	.	.	TGTGCCAGCAGCCAAGCCTCCGGCAGGGCCAATGAGCAGTTCTTC	CASSQASGRANEQFF
TRBJ2-7	TRBV11-2	once	TRBD2	TGTGCCAGCAGCCGGAGACTAGCGGGTACCTACGAGCAGTACTTC	CASSRRLAGTYEQYF
TRBJ2-3	TRBV5-1	.	TRBD1	TGCGCCAGCAGCTCGACAGGGTCCCGTCAAGATACGCAGTATTTT	CASSSTGSRQDTQYF
TRBJ1-3	TRBV18	.	TRBD1	TGTGCCAGCTCACCGGTACACAGGGGAAACTCTGGAAACACCATATATTTT	CASSPVHRGNSGNTIYF
TRBJ1-1	TRBV30	.	TRBD1	TGTGCCTGGAGTGGAAAAGGGACAGCGAACACTGAAGCTTTCTTT	CAWSGKGTANTEAFF
TRBJ1-3	TRBV7-6	once	.	TGTGCCAGCAGCTTAGCACAGGTGGGGAGGTCCTCTGGAAACACCATATATTTT	CASSLAQVGRSSGNTIYF
TRBJ1-5	TRBV6-5	.	.	TGTGCCAGCAGGAAAAGCGGAAAGGGCAATCAGCCCCAGCATTTT	CASRKSGKGNQPQHF
TRBJ2-1	TRBV30	.	TRBD2	TGTGCCTGGGCCGGGACTAGACTCTTAGAGGGGTCCTACAATGAGCAGTTCTTC	CAWAGTRLLEGSYNEQFF
TRBJ2-3	TRBV5-1	.	.	TGCGCCAGCAGCGCCATAGGGGGACGGAGCACAGATACGCAGTATTTT	CASSAIGGRSTDTQYF
TRBJ2-1	TRBV4-3	.	TRBD2	TGCGCCAGCAGCCAAGATCGGGGGGGAAACAATGAGCAGTTCTTC	CASSQDRGGNNEQFF
TRBJ1-5	TRBV10-3	.	TRBD1	TGTGCCATCAGTAGACAGGGGGCTATTAGCAATCAGCCCCAGCATTTT	CAISRQGAISNQPQHF
TRBJ2-3	TRBV9	once	TRBD2	TGTGCCAGCAGCCCCCGTAGAGCCCGAGCGGGGGGGTTGGCTGATACGCAGTATTTT	CASSPRRARAGGLADTQYF
TRBJ2-3	TRBV6-6	.	TRBD2	TGTGCCAGCGGGCGGGGGAGGAACACAGATACGCAGTATTTT	CASGRGRNTDTQYF
TRBJ2-5	TRBV5-1	.	.	TGCGCCAGCTGCGACAGCCAAGAGACCCAGTACTTC	CASCDSQETQYF
TRBJ2-2	TRBV7-2	once	.	TGTGCCAGCAGCCTACAACTCCGAGGCCCCGGGGAGCTGTTTTTT	CASSLQLRGPGELFF
TRBJ2-7	TRBV18	.	TRBD1	TGTGCCAGCTCACCTCGACAGGGGGTTCCCTACGAGCAGTACTTC	CASSPRQGVPYEQYF
TRBJ2-1	TRBV4-1	.	TRBD2	TGCGCCAGCAGCCAAAAGGCAGCGGGAGTGGATGAGCAGTTCTTC	CASSQKAAGVDEQFF
TRBJ1-3	TRBV6-5	few	.	TGTGCCAGCAGCCGAATAGCTGGAAACACCATATATTTT	CASSRIAGNTIYF
TRBJ2-7	TRBV6-5	few	.	TGTGCCAGCACTAGCGTCTCCTACGAGCAGTACTTC	CASTSVSYEQYF
TRBJ2-7	TRBV19	.	TRBD2	TGTGCCAGTAGCCCAGGGACTAGCTTCTCCTACGAGCAGTACTTC	CASSPGTSFSYEQYF
TRBJ1-1	TRBV5-1	.	.	TGCGCCAGCAGCGGGCAGGGCATGAACACTGAAGCTTTCTTT	CASSGQGMNTEAFF
TRBJ1-2	TRBV15	few	TRBD1	TGTGCCACCAGCAGAGATCTGGGGACAGACTATGGCTACACCTTC	CATSRDLGTDYGYTF